This section outlines one TCR beta chain sequence together with its context. Its antigen is still unknown. MiXCR, run by TCRdb on the 5' RACE reads, gives a single entry per CDR3 protein. Here the sample spans roughly 240,000 distinct CDR3 sequences, about 17% being singletons. This sample was taken from a study of T-cell memory formation after mild COVID-19. Findings of the study overall: There was no confirmation that second-wave clones peaking on day 37 were SARS-CoV-2 specific. The main location of contracting CD4+ clones was CM and EM, and that of contracting CD8+ clones was EMRA. Clones contracting day 15 to 85 were balanced CD4/CD8; later expanders leaned CD4+.

The sample taken for sequencing was PBMCs or a T cell subset sorted from them (not recorded which). The sequence derives from a man aged 18 to 29 who had mild COVID-19 (a few samples of this study predate the infection). Cell type and time point are not known.

The CDR3 bases are TGCGCCAGCAGCCAAGGGGATAGAGAATGGGAGACCCAGTACTTC. Its protein is CASSQGDREWETQYF. This chain uses TRBV4-1 with TRBJ2-5, with no clear D. Deletions cut 1 base from V and 5 bases from J, with 14 bases between. The length of the CDR3 is 15 residues. Per germline, CDR1 MGHRA and CDR2 YSYEKL.